What follows are 14 T cell receptor beta chains derived from one specimen sequenced in a study of T cell responses to AZD1222 COVID-19 vaccine. TCRdb keeps only in-frame clones here, not all; method: immunoSEQ multiplex PCR. The data show 90,000 to 150,000 clones, around nine tenths seen once. This specimen was peripheral blood, taken on day 0 of AZD1222 vaccination. Receptor source: an adult in good health.

The V gene is TRBV12-3 or TRBV12-4, the J gene TRBJ2-5, with D possibly TRBD2 on 6 matching bases. The CDR3 runs 13 residues. Trimming shortened V by 2 bases and J by 3 bases, and 7 bases separated the two germline ends. CDR3 loop: CASSLRGKETQYF. The CDR3 DNA sequence: TGTGCCAGCAGTTTACGGGGGAAAGAGACCCAGTACTTC.

V is TRBV4-1 and J is TRBJ2-1, with 10 bases that match TRBD2. Trimming at V came to 2 bases and at J to 9 bases, leaving 7 bases not matched to a gene. CDR3 length equals 15 residues. The germline V gene encodes CDR1 MGHRA and CDR2 YSYEKL. This CDR3 reads CASSQSPGLAVEQFF. DNA for the CDR3: TGCGCCAGCAGCCAATCCCCCGGACTAGCGGTTGAGCAGTTCTTC.

The chain carries TRBV11-3 and TRBJ1-4; 12 bases align to TRBD1. V trimming: 0 bases; J trimming: 5 bases; junction bases outside the gene matches: 10. CDR3 size: 19 residues. Per the germline V gene, CDR1 is SGHNT and CDR2 is YENEEA. CDR3 sequence reads: CASSLDGGTGGRRNEKLFF. In nucleotides, the CDR3 is TGTGCCAGCAGCTTAGATGGAGGGACAGGGGGCAGGAGAAATGAAAAACTGTTTTTT.

This rearrangement joins TRBV12-3 or TRBV12-4 to TRBJ1-4; TRBD1 aligns across 7 bases. J lost 8 bases, V lost 6 bases, and 3 bases had no gene match. The length of the CDR3 is 12 residues. The CDR3 sequence: CASSLQGEKLFF. In DNA, the CDR3 is TGTGCCAGCAGCTTACAGGGGGAAAAACTGTTTTTT.

The CDR3 DNA reads as TGTGCCAGCAGCTTAGAGTCGGGGGGACTAGAGACCCAGTACTTC. This codes for CASSLESGGLETQYF. The chain recombines TRBV7-2 with TRBJ2-5, with 7 bases lining up with TRBD2. V lost 1 base to trimming and J lost 4 bases; unmatched junction nucleotides: 6. The CDR3 has 15 amino acids. Per the germline V gene, CDR1 is SGHTA and CDR2 is FQGNSA.

The chain carries TRBV25-1 and TRBJ2-6; D unresolved. CDR1 and CDR2 from the germline V gene are MGHDK and SYGVNS. V was clipped by 5 bases and J by 0 bases, with 2 bases between them. The CDR3 is 13 residues long. CDR3 sequence (DNA): TGTGCCAGCAGTAACTCTGGGGCCAACGTCCTGACTTTC. This gives the protein CASSNSGANVLTF.

This chain joins TRBV6-5 and TRBJ2-7; D gene unclear. The ends were cut back, 6 bases at V and 2 bases at J, with 11 bases in the middle. Per the germline V gene, CDR1 is MNHEY and CDR2 is SVGAGI. The CDR3 is 13 amino acids. The CDR3 is CASRIKPTYEQYF. The CDR3 nucleotides read TGTGCCAGCAGGATCAAACCTACCTACGAGCAGTACTTC.

V gene TRBV5-6 combines with J gene TRBJ1-2, with 7 bases that match TRBD1. This CDR3 is 13 amino acids long. Germline V lookup: CDR1 SGHDT, CDR2 YYEEEE. V lost 2 bases, J lost 4 bases, and 2 bases stayed unmatched. CDR3 residues: CASSLTGAYGYTF. DNA for the CDR3: TGTGCCAGCAGCTTAACAGGGGCCTATGGCTACACCTTC.

V gene TRBV5-1 combines with J gene TRBJ2-7; D possibly matches TRBD1 or TRBD2 (5 bases each). The CDR3 contains 12 residues. Germline V gives CDR1 SGHRS, CDR2 YFSETQ. V lost 4 bases to trimming and J lost 4 bases, with 9 bases between them. CDR3 loop: CASSLGGYEQYF. CDR3 coding DNA: TGCGCCAGCAGCCTTGGGGGTTACGAGCAGTACTTC.

The chain uses TRBV29-1 and TRBJ2-1; possibly TRBD1 for D (6 bases). CDR3 length: 15 amino acids. CDR1 and CDR2 (germline): SQVTM, ANQGSEA. The V end lost 7 bases, the J end lost 6 bases, and 22 bases lay between the germline ends. This chain's CDR3 is CSGGNRAAMGNEQFF. CDR3 bases: TGCAGCGGGGGAAACAGGGCTGCTATGGGCAATGAGCAGTTCTTC.

The chain has TRBV14 and TRBJ1-1, with a tentative D call TRBD1 (6 bases). Per germline, CDR1 SGHDN and CDR2 FVKESK. V lost 6 bases, J lost 0 bases, and 14 bases lay in between. The CDR3 is 15 residues long. The CDR3 DNA reads as TGTGCCAGCAGACGTGGACAGCTAATGAACACTGAAGCTTTCTTT. Encoded protein: CASRRGQLMNTEAFF.

This chain links TRBV18 with TRBJ1-1; D unclear. The germline CDR1 and CDR2 sequences are KGHSH and LQKENI. The CDR3 runs to 17 residues. With 3 bases removed from V and 1 base from J, the gap between germline ends came to 18 bases. CDR3 residues: CASSPVWAGGSNTEAFF. CDR3 in DNA: TGTGCCAGCTCACCCGTTTGGGCAGGTGGTTCGAACACTGAAGCTTTCTTT.

The V call is TRBV14, the J call TRBJ2-3; 7 bases align to TRBD2. Germline V gives CDR1 SGHDN, CDR2 FVKESK. This CDR3 has 14 amino acids. Trimming removed 4 bases from V and 5 bases from J; junction bases left unmatched: 6. The CDR3 nucleotides read TGTGCCAGCAGCCGGCGGGAGTTCGGAGATACGCAGTATTTT. Translated, it gives CASSRREFGDTQYF.

The rearrangement links TRBV14 to TRBJ2-1; D remains ambiguous. Germline assignment: CDR1 SGHDN and CDR2 FVKESK. The CDR3 runs to 15 residues. V dropped 0 bases and J dropped 7 bases, with 13 bases sitting between them. The CDR3 is CASSQDLVWWNEQFF. The CDR3 coding sequence is TGTGCCAGCAGCCAAGATCTTGTTTGGTGGAATGAGCAGTTCTTC.